Shown below are 21 T cell receptor beta chains from a single sample sequenced in a study of T cells in tuberculosis (dated by TCRdb to about 2018). The time point label, as the study defines it: new active TB diagnosis, blood taken before or within 7 days of starting treatment. The library was built by means of the immunoSEQ multiplex PCR assay. TCRdb holds this immuneACCESS table with in-frame rearrangements only. Some clones are missing; in checked studies, unresolved V genes explain under half, and the rest has no known cause. The sample data list about 34,000 clones, and roughly 90% of these were observed just once. Jointly, the top ten make up 2.4% of the sample. Sequences were derived from PBMCs, sampled at tuberculosis diagnosis. These TCRs come from an adult with tuberculosis.

This rearrangement joins TRBV9 to TRBJ1-2; no clear D gene. V shed 3 bases and J shed 7 bases, with 7 bases lying between them. CDR3 length: 11 amino acids. The germline CDR1 and CDR2 sequences are SGDLS and YYNGEE. The CDR3 sequence: CASSGASGYTF. CDR3 DNA sequence: TGTGCCAGCAGCGGAGCCTCTGGCTACACCTTC.

This chain uses TRBV27 with TRBJ1-1, with D possibly being TRBD1 (5 bases). Trimming removed 1 base at V and 4 bases at J, with 19 bases between. This CDR3 contains 17 residues. Germline V gene lookup returns CDR1 MNHEY and CDR2 SMNVEV (reference sequence). In nucleotides, the CDR3 is TGTGCCAGCAGTTTATTCAGTTCCCCGAGGGGAGGCACTGAAGCTTTCTTT. This sequence encodes CASSLFSSPRGGTEAFF.

The J gene is TRBJ2-7, the V gene TRBV6-5; D might be TRBD2 (6 bases). Looked up from germline, CDR1 is MNHEY and CDR2 is SVGAGI. This CDR3 has 14 amino acids. V shed 0 bases and J shed 3 bases, with 9 bases lying between them. CDR3 sequence (DNA): TGTGCCAGCAGTTACTCCAATAGCGGCTACGAGCAGTACTTC. Translating it yields CASSYSNSGYEQYF.

The gene calls are TRBV29-1 and TRBJ1-2; a possible D gene is TRBD1 (5 bases). CDR3 length: 11 residues. Germline values: CDR1 SQVTM, CDR2 ANQGSEA. The V end lost 6 bases, the J end lost 4 bases, and 9 bases lay between the germline ends. The CDR3 DNA reads as TGCAGCGTGGGGGGATTCTATGGCTACACCTTC. Translating it yields CSVGGFYGYTF.

This clone was detected only once. The chain has TRBV4-2 and TRBJ2-5, with 10 bases aligning to TRBD1. The CDR3 is made up of 17 amino acids. CDR1 and CDR2 from the germline V gene are LGHNA and YNFKEQ. J was trimmed by 5 bases and V by 3 bases; bases with no gene match: 12. The CDR3 sequence is CASSHARQGARYETQYF. The CDR3 nucleotides are TGTGCCAGCAGCCATGCCCGACAGGGGGCTCGTTACGAGACCCAGTACTTC.

The chain links TRBV4-1 to TRBJ2-7; 9 positions match TRBD2. The CDR3 spans 17 residues. After removal of 0 bases from V and 4 bases from J, the junction contained 10 bases not matched to a gene. The germline V gene encodes CDR1 MGHRA and CDR2 YSYEKL. The CDR3 sequence is CASSQEPSGADLYEQYF. DNA of the CDR3: TGCGCCAGCAGCCAAGAACCTAGCGGGGCCGACCTATACGAGCAGTACTTC.

This rearrangement joins TRBV7-3 to TRBJ2-7, with 7 bases aligning to TRBD1. The ends lost 5 bases at V and 3 bases at J; junction bases unmatched: 10. Germline V gene sequence: CDR1 SGHTA, CDR2 FQGTGA. The CDR3 extends over 15 amino acids. The CDR3 nucleotides read TGTGCCAGCAGCCCCTCCGGGACAGAGAACTACGAGCAGTACTTC. This gives the protein CASSPSGTENYEQYF.

The rearrangement links TRBV6-1 to TRBJ1-2; the D is unclear. The V gene lost 4 bases and the J gene lost 14 bases, with 5 bases spanning the gap. Per germline, CDR1 MNHNS and CDR2 SASEGT. The length of the CDR3 is 8 residues. The CDR3 sequence: CASSAGTF. For the CDR3, the DNA is TGTGCCAGCAGTGCGGGGACCTTC.

This chain links TRBV11-2 with TRBJ1-2; a weak D match, TRBD1 (5 bases). Per germline, CDR1 SGHAT and CDR2 FQNNGV. This CDR3 region has 19 residues. V shed 5 bases and J shed 0 bases, with 25 bases lying between them. The CDR3 spells CASSTTQGISRSANYGYTF. The CDR3 DNA sequence: TGTGCCAGCAGCACGACCCAGGGTATCTCTAGGTCGGCTAACTATGGCTACACCTTC.

This chain links TRBV27 with TRBJ1-2, with a possible D match to TRBD1 (5 bases). CDR1 and CDR2 (germline): MNHEY, SMNVEV (reference sequence). The V and J ends lost 1 base and 13 bases respectively, with 16 bases between them. The CDR3 has 13 residues. CDR3 nucleotides: TGTGCCAGCAGTTTATGGCCAGGGCGCGGAAGCACCTTC. Protein product: CASSLWPGRGSTF.

The chain couples TRBV28 to TRBJ1-2, with D maybe TRBD1 (5 bases). The CDR3 totals 15 residues. V lost 4 bases, J lost 3 bases, and 15 bases lay in between. In germline, CDR1 is MDHEN, CDR2 SYDVKM. The CDR3 spells CASSSHGGRDYGYTF. The CDR3 coding sequence is TGTGCCAGCAGTTCCCACGGGGGGAGGGACTATGGCTACACCTTC.

V is TRBV29-1 and J is TRBJ1-3, with 7 bases identical to TRBD1. V was pared by 6 bases and J by 0 bases, with 5 bases of the junction left unmatched. Germline CDR1 reads SQVTM; CDR2 reads ANQGSEA. There are 14 residues in the CDR3. CDR3 amino acids: CSVWDSSSGNTIYF. The CDR3 DNA reads as TGCAGCGTCTGGGACAGCTCCTCTGGAAACACCATATATTTT.

V and J are TRBV5-1 and TRBJ2-3; 7 nucleotides agree with TRBD2. With 9 bases clipped from V and 7 bases from J, the junction kept 14 bases outside the gene matches. This CDR3 has 14 amino acids. In germline, CDR1 is SGHRS, CDR2 YFSETQ. The CDR3 bases are TGCGCCACACGGGAGGCGGGGACCCGAAATACGCAGTATTTT. Amino acid sequence: CATREAGTRNTQYF.

This clone came up once. This sequence joins TRBV18 and TRBJ2-5, with D perhaps matching TRBD1 (6 bases). Germline V gives CDR1 KGHSH, CDR2 LQKENI. The V and J ends lost 7 bases and 0 bases respectively, with 9 bases between them. The CDR3 extends over 13 amino acids. The CDR3 DNA is TGTGCCAGCTTCCGGACAGACCAAGAGACCCAGTACTTC. As protein: CASFRTDQETQYF.

This chain joins TRBV4-3 and TRBJ1-3; TRBD1 aligns across 7 bases. With V trimmed by 0 bases and J by 0 bases, 17 bases remained unmatched. The length of the CDR3 is 21 residues. CDR1 is LGHNA and CDR2 is YSLEER in the germline V gene. The CDR3 reads CASSQESSIPGQLISGNTIYF. CDR3 bases: TGCGCCAGCAGCCAAGAGTCCAGCATACCGGGACAGCTTATCTCTGGAAACACCATATATTTT.

The V gene is TRBV5-1, the J gene TRBJ2-5; maybe TRBD2 (6 bases). From germline, CDR1 is SGHRS and CDR2 YFSETQ. CDR3 size: 12 residues. Trimming pared 4 bases from V and 5 bases from J, leaving 9 bases between. For the CDR3, the DNA is TGCGCCAGCAGCCCGGAGGGGGAGACCCAGTACTTC. Its translation: CASSPEGETQYF.

The V and J genes are TRBV6-1 and TRBJ1-5, with 7 bases fitting TRBD1. V was clipped by 3 bases and J by 1 base; unmatched bases: 9. CDR1 is MNHNS, CDR2 SASEGT, per germline. This CDR3 region has 17 residues. CDR3 in DNA: TGTGCCAGCAGTGAGTCGAGAGGGACAGAGAGCAATCAGCCCCAGCATTTT. This codes for CASSESRGTESNQPQHF.

V is TRBV14 and J is TRBJ2-1, with 12 positions matching TRBD1. Germline CDR1 and CDR2: SGHDN and FVKESK. This CDR3 spans 15 amino acids. V lost 0 bases and J lost 10; bases outside the gene matches: 4. The CDR3 nucleotides are TGTGCCAGCAGCCAAGAAGGGACAGGGGGCTGGGAGCAGTTCTTC. Translated: CASSQEGTGGWEQFF.

The chain joins TRBV30 to TRBJ1-6; the D gene is possibly TRBD1 (5 bases). The germline V gene encodes CDR1 GTSNPN and CDR2 SVGIG (reference sequence). The CDR3 covers 15 residues. For the CDR3, the DNA is TGTGCTGGAGTTCCGGACACAACGCCCGGATCACCCCTCCACTTT. Its translation is CAGVPDTTPGSPLHF.

The chain joins TRBV6-1 to TRBJ1-2; unclear D gene. CDR1 and CDR2 from the germline V gene are MNHNS and SASEGT. The germline V and J ends were trimmed by 5 bases and 2 bases, with 9 bases remaining between them. The CDR3 spans 13 residues. The CDR3 nucleotides are TGTGCCAGCAGTCTTGAACGGAACTATGGCTACACCTTC. Its translation: CASSLERNYGYTF.

This chain links TRBV21-1 with TRBJ2-7; the DNA was not used to check the table's D call, TRBD2. TRBV21-1 is a listed pseudogene. CDR3 length: 16 residues. The CDR3 spells CASSPQWRGFSYEQYF. The CDR3 DNA follows: TGTGCCAGCAGCCCCCAATGGCGGGGGTTCTCCTACGAGCAGTACTTC.